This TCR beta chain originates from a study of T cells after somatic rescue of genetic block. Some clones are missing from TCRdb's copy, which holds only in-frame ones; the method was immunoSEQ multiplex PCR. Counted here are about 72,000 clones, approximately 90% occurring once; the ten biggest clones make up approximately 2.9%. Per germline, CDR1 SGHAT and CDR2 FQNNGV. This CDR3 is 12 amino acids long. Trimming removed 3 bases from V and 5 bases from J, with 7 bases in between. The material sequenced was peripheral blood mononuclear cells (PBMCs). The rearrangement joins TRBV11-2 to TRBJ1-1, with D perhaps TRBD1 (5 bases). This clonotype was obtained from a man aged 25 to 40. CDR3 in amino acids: CASSFYRTEAFF. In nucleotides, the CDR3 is TGTGCCAGCAGCTTTTACAGGACTGAAGCTTTCTTT.